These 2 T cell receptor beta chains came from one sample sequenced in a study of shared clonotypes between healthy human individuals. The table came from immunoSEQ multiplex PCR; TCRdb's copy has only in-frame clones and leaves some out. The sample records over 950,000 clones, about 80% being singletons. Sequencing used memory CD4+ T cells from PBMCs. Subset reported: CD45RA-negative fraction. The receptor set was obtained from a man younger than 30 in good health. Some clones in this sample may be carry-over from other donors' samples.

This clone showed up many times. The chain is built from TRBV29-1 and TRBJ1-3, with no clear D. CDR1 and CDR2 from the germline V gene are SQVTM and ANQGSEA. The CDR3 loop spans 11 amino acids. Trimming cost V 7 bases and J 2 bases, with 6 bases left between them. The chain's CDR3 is CSALAGNTIYF. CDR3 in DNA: TGCAGCGCCCTGGCTGGAAACACCATATATTTT. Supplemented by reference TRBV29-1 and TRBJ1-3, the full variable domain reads SAVISQKPSRDICQRGTSLTIQCQVDSQVTMMFWYRQQPGQSLTLIATANQGSEATYESGFVIDKFPISRPNLTFSTLTVSNMSPEDSSIYLCSALAGNTIYFGEGSWLTVV.

The DNA of the CDR3 is TGTGCCAGCAGTCTAGGACAGATAGGGGTATATGGCTACACCTTC. It translates to CASSLGQIGVYGYTF. The chain is built from TRBV2 and TRBJ1-2; the D gene is possibly TRBD1 (6 bases). CDR3 size: 15 residues. From germline, CDR1 is SNHLY and CDR2 FYNNEI. Trimming stripped 5 bases from V and 5 bases from J, with 18 bases between.